This T cell receptor beta chain was obtained from a study of blood T cell repertoires in COVID-19. Study-level information: COVID-19 samples collected from the United States, Italy and Spain covered acute and convalescent phases. Nucleic acid was either cDNA or gDNA, and it came from T cells, B-cell-depleted T cells, or PBMCs.

Profiled with immunoSEQ multiplex PCR; TCRdb holds only in-frame clones, not every one. The sample carries 140,000 or so clones, roughly 89% recorded once. V lost 6 bases, J lost 6 bases, and 16 bases lay in between. This CDR3 spans 14 amino acids. The germline V gene has CDR1 MNHEY and CDR2 SVGAGI. The chain couples TRBV6-5 to TRBJ2-3; weak D call: TRBD1 (6 bases). The sequence was obtained from a woman aged 45-65 years with acute or convalescent COVID-19. The specimen was peripheral blood. The DNA of the CDR3 is TGTGCCAGCAGGCAGGCTGTGGGGGCTGATACGCAGTATTTT. This codes for CASRQAVGADTQYF.